What follows are 25 T cell receptor beta chains derived from one specimen sequenced in a study of T cell responses to AZD1222 COVID-19 vaccine (dated by TCRdb to the early 2020s). The label giving this sample's time point can be read as: baseline before first vaccination. The treatment or condition tag for this specimen amounts to: meningococcal conjugate vaccine given as trial control. The library relied on the immunoSEQ multiplex PCR assay. What TCRdb holds here is the immuneACCESS table cut down to in-frame rearrangements. Part of the clones is not present; checked against another copy, under half of the missing clones reflect an unresolved V gene, and the others are unexplained. This sample is represented by 53,000 or so clones; 85% of them were singletons. Clones ranked in the top ten supply about 20% of the sample. The sample here was peripheral blood, taken on day 0 of MenACWY control vaccination. Source of these receptors: an adult in good health.

In this sample, this clone turned up a few times. DNA for the CDR3: TGCGCCAGCAGCTTGGAGGGGCACGAGCAGTACTTC. Residues: CASSLEGHEQYF. The rearrangement links TRBV5-1 to TRBJ2-7, with D tentatively TRBD1 (5 bases). The V end was cut by 0 bases, the J end by 5 bases, with 6 bases between. CDR3 length equals 12 residues. The V gene's germline CDR1 is SGHRS and CDR2 YFSETQ.

The chain couples TRBV13 to TRBJ2-7, with 9 bases that match TRBD2. V lost 1 base, J lost 7 bases, and 11 bases stayed unmatched. The CDR3 length is 16 residues. Germline V gene lookup returns CDR1 PRHDT and CDR2 FYEKMQ (reference sequence). CDR3 loop: CASSLASSGMFDEQYF. The CDR3 nucleotides read TGTGCCAGCAGCTTAGCGTCTAGCGGGATGTTCGATGAGCAGTACTTC.

The rearrangement links TRBV7-8 to TRBJ2-5; D ambiguous. The germline gives CDR1 SGHVS, CDR2 FQNEAQ. Between the trimmed V and J ends, which lost 0 bases and 5 bases, there was a span of 10 bases. The CDR3 contains 14 residues. The CDR3 DNA is TGTGCCAGCAGCTTAGCGCCCGTTGGTGAGACCCAGTACTTC. This sequence encodes CASSLAPVGETQYF. The full variable domain, rest sourced from reference TRBV7-8 and TRBJ2-5, is GAGVSQSPRYKVAKRGQDVALRCDPISGHVSLFWYQQALGQGPEFLTYFQNEAQLDKSGLPSDRFFAERPEGSVSTLKIQRTQQEDSAVYLCASSLAPVGETQYFGPGTRLLVL.

As regards this clone: Given the absence of the conserved phenylalanine or tryptophan at the CDR3 end, a read error is likely. No DNA is shown, since the ends of the CDR3 on it are uncertain; the CDR3 is the one TCRdb lists. CDR3 sequence reads: CASSPDRALSY. The chain employs TRBV18 and TRBJ2-7; TRBD1, the table's D call, was not compared with the DNA. Germline lookup yields CDR1 KGHSH and CDR2 LQKENI. 11 amino acids form the CDR3, both terminal residues included.

This chain uses TRBV5-1 with TRBJ1-2; weak D call: TRBD1 (6 bases). The CDR3 length is 16 residues. The germline gives CDR1 SGHRS, CDR2 YFSETQ. Deletions cut 0 bases from V and 2 bases from J, with 14 bases between. CDR3 sequence: CASSLAGGRGNYGYTF. CDR3 coding DNA: TGCGCCAGCAGCTTGGCTGGCGGCAGGGGCAACTATGGCTACACCTTC.

This clone is a singleton in its sample. This chain uses TRBV4-3 with TRBJ2-3; TRBD2 agrees at 11 bases. CDR3 length: 18 amino acids. The germline CDR1 and CDR2 sequences are LGHNA and YSLEER. Trimming cost V 1 base and J 1 base; bases outside gene matches: 7. CDR3 amino acids: CASSQGLAGYTRTDTQYF. The CDR3 DNA reads TGCGCCAGCAGCCAAGGACTAGCGGGGTACACCCGCACAGATACGCAGTATTTT.

The chain recombines TRBV28 with TRBJ1-5; D is unclear. The V gene's germline CDR1 is MDHEN and CDR2 SYDVKM. V gave up 7 bases and J gave up 2 bases, with 6 bases separating them. The CDR3 is 12 residues long. The CDR3 is CASKEGNQPQHF. In DNA, the CDR3 is TGTGCCAGCAAAGAGGGCAATCAGCCCCAGCATTTT. Variable domain in full (rest from reference TRBV28 and TRBJ1-5): DVKVTQSSRYLVKRTGEKVFLECVQDMDHENMFWYRQDPGLGLRLIYFSYDVKMKEKGDIPEGYSVSREKKERFSLILESASTNQTSMYLCASKEGNQPQHFGDGTRLSIL.

V and J are TRBV6-5 and TRBJ2-3, with 9 positions matching TRBD1. The V gene end was trimmed by 6 bases and the J gene end by 5 bases; junction bases not matched to a gene: 6. Germline CDR1 MNHEY, CDR2 SVGAGI. The CDR3 totals 14 residues. CDR3 sequence: CASRRDRVLDTQYF. The CDR3 nucleotides read TGTGCCAGCAGAAGGGACAGGGTCCTAGATACGCAGTATTTT.

The chain carries TRBV7-6 and TRBJ2-1; TRBD2 is a possible D gene (6 bases). Germline lookup yields CDR1 SGHVS and CDR2 FNYEAQ. This CDR3 region has 16 residues. V lost 4 bases to trimming and J lost 1 base, with 14 bases between them. CDR3: CASSSTGSWSYNEQFF. DNA for the CDR3: TGTGCCAGCAGCTCCACCGGGAGTTGGTCCTACAATGAGCAGTTCTTC.

V is TRBV5-8 and J is TRBJ2-1, with 9 bases fitting TRBD2. The CDR3 runs 17 residues. Germline loops: CDR1 SGHTS, CDR2 YDEGEE. Trimming removed 4 bases from V and 3 bases from J; junction bases left unmatched: 11. CDR3 coding DNA: TGTGCCAGCAGCCAGGGAGGGCTAGCGGGGATCTACAATGAGCAGTTCTTC. Encoded protein: CASSQGGLAGIYNEQFF.

CDR3 amino acids: CASSIFGGASTEAFF. The CDR3, as DNA: TGTGCCAGTAGTATTTTTGGAGGGGCGAGTACTGAAGCTTTCTTT. The V gene is TRBV19, the J gene TRBJ1-1; a weak D match, TRBD1 (5 bases). Looked up from germline, CDR1 is LNHDA and CDR2 is SQIVND (reference sequence). The V gene lost 3 bases and the J gene lost 5 bases, with 16 bases spanning the gap. This CDR3 spans 15 amino acids. Variable domain in full (rest from reference TRBV19 and TRBJ1-1): DGGITQSPKYLFRKEGQNVTLSCEQNLNHDAMYWYRQDPGQGLRLIYYSQIVNDFQKGDIAEGYSVSREKKESFPLTVTSAQKNPTAFYLCASSIFGGASTEAFFGQGTRLTVV.

The V call is TRBV7-6, the J call TRBJ2-7, with D possibly being TRBD1 (5 bases). V lost 2 bases, J lost 5 bases, and 7 bases lay in between. The germline CDR1 and CDR2 sequences are SGHVS and FNYEAQ. The CDR3 is 12 amino acids. The CDR3 protein is CASSLQGNEQYF. The CDR3 coding sequence is TGTGCCAGCAGCTTACAGGGTAACGAGCAGTACTTC.

The chain is built from TRBV5-5 and TRBJ2-1, with 10 bases matching TRBD2. The junction had 10 bases not matched to a gene; V was cut back by 4 bases and J by 0 bases. The CDR3 loop spans 18 amino acids. Germline CDR1 SGHKS, CDR2 YYEKEE (reference sequence). Written as DNA, the CDR3 is TGTGCCAGCAGCCTACGACTAGCGGGTGGGAGCTCCTACAATGAGCAGTTCTTC. Its protein product is CASSLRLAGGSSYNEQFF.

V usage is TRBV28 and J usage is TRBJ2-5; D perhaps matches TRBD1 (7 bases). Trimming took 1 base from V and 4 from J, leaving 13 bases between them. Per germline, CDR1 MDHEN and CDR2 SYDVKM. The CDR3 runs to 15 residues. This chain's CDR3 is CASSLSRQGGETQYF. The CDR3 DNA is TGTGCCAGCAGTTTATCGAGGCAGGGGGGAGAGACCCAGTACTTC.

This clone is a singleton in its sample. The chain joins TRBV6-5 to TRBJ2-1; 7 bases match TRBD1. The CDR3 is made up of 14 amino acids. CDR1 is MNHEY and CDR2 is SVGAGI in the germline V gene. V trimming: 7 bases; J trimming: 1 base; junction bases outside the gene matches: 4. For the CDR3, the DNA is TGTGCCAGCATTCCGGACAGGTCCTACAATGAGCAGTTCTTC. The encoded protein is CASIPDRSYNEQFF.

V usage is TRBV28 and J usage is TRBJ1-2, with 7 bases matching TRBD1. This CDR3 spans 16 amino acids. The germline V gene has CDR1 MDHEN and CDR2 SYDVKM. The V and J ends lost 5 bases and 4 bases, in that order; junction bases with no gene match: 13. In nucleotides, the CDR3 is TGTGCCAGCAGTAAAGGGGGACAGCGCAGGGGCTATGGCTACACCTTC. This codes for CASSKGGQRRGYGYTF.

This clone is categorized as medium-sized. The chain recombines TRBV5-6 with TRBJ2-7; D remains ambiguous. Trimming pared 4 bases from V and 3 bases from J, leaving 17 bases between. Germline V lookup: CDR1 SGHDT, CDR2 YYEEEE. The CDR3 extends over 15 amino acids. This chain's CDR3 is CASSPQSLIHYEQYF. The CDR3 nucleotides read TGTGCCAGCAGCCCCCAATCGTTGATCCACTACGAGCAGTACTTC.

V usage is TRBV18 and J usage is TRBJ1-4; 9 bases line up with TRBD1. This CDR3 region has 15 residues. Per the germline V gene, CDR1 is KGHSH and CDR2 is LQKENI. V lost 4 bases to trimming and J lost 4 bases; unmatched junction nucleotides: 4. CDR3 DNA: TGTGCCAGCTCACTGGGACAGGGCAGTAATGAAAAACTGTTTTTT. It specifies CASSLGQGSNEKLFF. The full variable domain, rest sourced from reference TRBV18 and TRBJ1-4, is NAGVMQNPRHLVRRRGQEARLRCSPMKGHSHVYWYRQLPEEGLKFMVYLQKENIIDESGMPKERFSAEFPKEGPSILRIQQVVRGDSAAYFCASSLGQGSNEKLFFGSGTQLSVL.

The rearrangement links TRBV2 to TRBJ2-7; TRBD2 matches at 11 bases. V trimming: 4 bases; J trimming: 5 bases; junction bases outside the gene matches: 10. The CDR3 is 16 residues long. Germline CDR1 SNHLY, CDR2 FYNNEI. In DNA form, the CDR3 reads TGTGCCAGCAGTGTCCCGACTAGCGGGATAAATGACGAGCAGTACTTC. It translates to CASSVPTSGINDEQYF.

V and J are TRBV7-2 and TRBJ1-6; D is ambiguous. CDR1 SGHTA and CDR2 FQGNSA come from the germline V gene. V was pared by 1 base and J by 5 bases, with 12 bases between. This CDR3 contains 16 residues. CDR3 DNA sequence: TGTGCCAGCAGCTTAGGACCGGCCGTTGATAATTCACCCCTCCACTTT. As protein: CASSLGPAVDNSPLHF.

The chain joins TRBV28 to TRBJ2-7; TRBD2 aligns across 11 bases. The J segment lost 3 bases and the V segment lost 3 bases, leaving 7 bases of the junction unmatched. CDR1 is MDHEN, CDR2 SYDVKM, per germline. This CDR3 region has 16 residues. CDR3 in DNA: TGTGCCAGCAGTTTTGTGACTAGCGGGACCTACTACGAGCAGTACTTC. Protein product: CASSFVTSGTYYEQYF.

V gene TRBV5-5 combines with J gene TRBJ1-2, with D perhaps TRBD1 (5 bases). Trimming took 4 bases from V and 8 from J, leaving 30 bases between them. Per germline, CDR1 SGHKS and CDR2 YYEKEE (reference sequence). The CDR3 extends over 18 amino acids. Here the CDR3 DNA reads TGTGCCAGCAGCGAAACTTTCGAGACAGATCCCCTAAGGAGAGGCTACACCTTC. This gives the protein CASSETFETDPLRRGYTF.

The chain links TRBV27 to TRBJ2-6; no clear D gene. The germline CDR1 and CDR2 sequences are MNHEY and SMNVEV (reference sequence). This CDR3 is 16 amino acids long. Trimming pared 4 bases from V and 2 bases from J, leaving 12 bases between. CDR3 nucleotide sequence: TGTGCCAGCAGTTACCTAGGGCGCCCTGGGGCCAACGTCCTGACTTTC. Translating gives CASSYLGRPGANVLTF.

The chain is built from TRBV5-4 and TRBJ2-1; TRBD2 agrees at 12 bases. Germline V gene lookup returns CDR1 SGHNT and CDR2 YYREEE (reference sequence). V lost 2 bases and J lost 9; bases outside the gene matches: 6. This CDR3 region has 15 residues. As DNA, the CDR3 is TGTGCCAGCAGCTTCCGTCTAGCGGGAGGGGCTGAGCAGTTCTTC. This sequence encodes CASSFRLAGGAEQFF.

This clone was detected only a few times. The chain employs TRBV7-2 and TRBJ2-3; D may be TRBD2 (5 bases). V was clipped by 8 bases and J by 2 bases, with 17 bases between them. The CDR3 has 15 amino acids. CDR1 is SGHTA and CDR2 is FQGNSA in the germline V gene. The CDR3 protein is CASGLTTLNTDTQYF. CDR3 DNA sequence: TGTGCCAGCGGGTTGACTACCCTTAACACAGATACGCAGTATTTT.